One and the same sample provided the 21 T cell receptor beta chains below, sequenced in a study of control samples from healthy donors and cancer patients. Clones were sequenced by immunoSEQ multiplex PCR, and TCRdb holds only the in-frame ones, with some missing. The sample includes over 40,000 clones, more than 70% of them seen just once. What was sequenced was PBMCs. These TCRs come from a man aged 45-65 years with head and neck cancer.

The table lists this clone with a count of one. The chain joins TRBV7-2 to TRBJ1-5; TRBD1 matches 7 bases. Germline trimming cut 5 bases from V and 5 bases from J; bases unmatched to any gene: 3. This CDR3 region has 13 residues. The germline V gene encodes CDR1 SGHTA and CDR2 FQGNSA. The CDR3 region is CASSTDRDQPQHF. The CDR3 DNA follows: TGTGCCAGCAGCACCGACAGGGATCAGCCCCAGCATTTT.

The V call is TRBV10-1, the J call TRBJ2-4, with D possibly being TRBD1 (6 bases). V was pared by 0 bases and J by 9 bases, with 9 bases between. The CDR3 has 13 amino acids. CDR1 and CDR2 from the germline V gene are WNHNN and SYGVQD (reference sequence). CDR3 bases: TGCGCCAGCAGTGAGTCGCTAGGGGGCATTCAGTACTTC. Translating gives CASSESLGGIQYF.

The chain uses TRBV5-1 and TRBJ2-7; D ambiguous. The V end lost 0 bases, the J end lost 7 bases, and 14 bases lay between the germline ends. The CDR3 is 14 residues long. The germline gives CDR1 SGHRS, CDR2 YFSETQ. The CDR3 nucleotides read TGCGCCAGCAGCTTGGACTACCTCGCTGGGGAGCAGTACTTC. Residues: CASSLDYLAGEQYF.

The CDR3 is CASSLILWFGSPGRTGRGNQPQHF. The CDR3 coding sequence is TGTGCCAGCAGTTTAATTTTGTGGTTTGGTTCACCGGGACGCACGGGTAGGGGCAATCAGCCCCAGCATTTT. The chain carries TRBV28 and TRBJ1-5; tentatively, D is TRBD1 (5 bases). The CDR3 loop spans 24 amino acids. V lost 2 bases and J lost 2, with 37 bases in between. The V gene's germline CDR1 is MDHEN and CDR2 SYDVKM.

V and J are TRBV3-1 (or the pseudogene TRBV3-2) and TRBJ1-2; the match to TRBD1 covers 9 bases. The CDR3 has 14 amino acids. Looked up from germline, CDR1 is LGHDT and CDR2 is YNNKEL (reference sequence). V shed 4 bases, J shed 4 bases, and the junction held 4 bases outside the gene matches. Here the CDR3 DNA reads TGTGCCAGCAGCCGGACAGGGGTGGCCTATGGCTACACCTTC. Amino acids: CASSRTGVAYGYTF.

V is TRBV19 and J is TRBJ2-7, with D perhaps TRBD1 (5 bases). The CDR3 is made up of 13 amino acids. V shed 2 bases and J shed 4 bases, with 9 bases lying between them. Germline V CDR1 and CDR2: LNHDA, SQIVND (reference sequence). The CDR3 here is CASSIRAGYEQYF. The CDR3 region has the DNA TGTGCCAGTAGTATAAGGGCAGGGTACGAGCAGTACTTC.

This chain uses TRBV19 with TRBJ1-5; D is unclear. Germline CDR1 reads LNHDA; CDR2 reads SQIVND (reference sequence). Trimming cost V 1 base and J 0 bases, with 13 bases left between them. The CDR3 runs 17 residues. CDR3 in DNA: TGTGCCAGTAGTATAGTAGGCAGTGATTATAGCAATCAGCCCCAGCATTTT. As protein: CASSIVGSDYSNQPQHF. Full variable domain (missing parts from reference TRBV19 and TRBJ1-5): DGGITQSPKYLFRKEGQNVTLSCEQNLNHDAMYWYRQDPGQGLRLIYYSQIVNDFQKGDIAEGYSVSREKKESFPLTVTSAQKNPTAFYLCASSIVGSDYSNQPQHFGDGTRLSIL.

The J gene is TRBJ2-7, the V gene TRBV19; D gene uncertain. Trimming took off 3 bases at V and 2 bases at J, with 8 bases between the two ends. Germline V gene data show CDR1 as LNHDA and CDR2 as SQIVND (reference sequence). The CDR3 consists of 13 residues. CDR3 residues: CASSIGFTYEQYF. CDR3 bases: TGTGCCAGTAGTATCGGGTTTACCTACGAGCAGTACTTC.

The rearrangement joins TRBV11-3 to TRBJ1-1, with D unclear. The germline V gene has CDR1 SGHNT and CDR2 YENEEA. The CDR3 sequence is 13 residues long. Trimming pared 5 bases from V and 1 base from J, leaving 8 bases between. The CDR3, as DNA: TGTGCCAGCAGCCTCAACCAGAACACTGAAGCTTTCTTT. It specifies CASSLNQNTEAFF.

This chain connects TRBV7-6 to TRBJ2-3, with D perhaps matching TRBD1 (6 bases). Germline V gene data show CDR1 as SGHVS and CDR2 as FNYEAQ. V was shortened by 1 base and J by 1 base, with 6 bases between the two germline ends. The CDR3 totals 14 residues. CDR3 sequence (DNA): TGTGCCAGCAGCTTAGACAGGGGCACAGATACGCAGTATTTT. It yields the protein CASSLDRGTDTQYF.

V and J are TRBV7-8 and TRBJ1-6, with D perhaps matching TRBD1 (6 bases). Germline V CDR1 and CDR2: SGHVS, FQNEAQ. V lost 5 bases and J lost 6, with 14 bases in between. The CDR3 extends over 15 amino acids. The CDR3 bases are TGTGCCAGCAGCCCCGACGGGGGCGGTAATTCACCCCTCCACTTT. Its translation is CASSPDGGGNSPLHF.

The chain couples TRBV30 to TRBJ2-5; D is unresolved. This CDR3 is built from 12 residues. CDR1 is GTSNPN, CDR2 SVGIG, per germline (reference sequence). The ends were cut back, 3 bases at V and 5 bases at J, with 10 bases in the middle. CDR3 DNA sequence: TGTGCCTGGAGGACCCCCGGGGAGACCCAGTACTTC. Amino acids: CAWRTPGETQYF.

The V and J genes are TRBV3-1 (or the pseudogene TRBV3-2) and TRBJ2-7, with 7 nucleotides matching TRBD2. This CDR3 contains 15 residues. The V gene's germline CDR1 is LGHDT and CDR2 YNNKEL (reference sequence). Trimming removed 4 bases from V and 0 bases from J; junction bases left unmatched: 6. CDR3 sequence: CASSPRGGSSYEQYF. The CDR3 DNA reads as TGTGCCAGCAGCCCCCGGGGAGGGAGCTCCTACGAGCAGTACTTC.

The chain combines TRBV9 with TRBJ2-5; D might be TRBD2 (5 bases). From germline, CDR1 is SGDLS and CDR2 YYNGEE. The V gene lost 0 bases and the J gene lost 7 bases, with 16 bases spanning the gap. The CDR3 has 15 amino acids. In DNA, the CDR3 is TGTGCCAGCAGCGTAGGCCAGGCCGAGGGTAGGACCCAGTACTTC. This codes for CASSVGQAEGRTQYF.

V and J are TRBV27 and TRBJ2-7, with D possibly called TRBD1 or TRBD2 (5 bases each). The CDR3 contains 14 residues. Trimming left V 2 bases short and J 3 bases short, with 11 bases between. Germline lookup yields CDR1 MNHEY and CDR2 SMNVEV (reference sequence). The CDR3 DNA follows: TGTGCCAGCAGTTTAGCTAGAGGGGTCTACGAGCAGTACTTC. It specifies CASSLARGVYEQYF.

The V call is TRBV5-4, the J call TRBJ1-2; 9 bases are shared with TRBD1. CDR3 size: 17 residues. Trimming removed 4 bases from V and 4 bases from J; junction bases left unmatched: 14. Germline assignment: CDR1 SGHNT and CDR2 YYREEE (reference sequence). CDR3 DNA sequence: TGTGCCAGCAGCAAGGGACAGGGCGCCCGTGATCTCTATGGCTACACCTTC. Encoded protein: CASSKGQGARDLYGYTF.

The DNA of the CDR3 is TGTGCCACCAGCAGAGAGAGGACAGGGCGAATGAACACTGAAGCTTTCTTT. Translating it yields CATSRERTGRMNTEAFF. The chain uses TRBV15 and TRBJ1-1; 8 bases agree with TRBD1. The V and J ends lost 0 bases and 0 bases, in that order; junction bases with no gene match: 6. The CDR3 consists of 17 residues. Germline V gene data show CDR1 as LNHNV and CDR2 as YYDKDF (reference sequence).

This clone was observed once. V gene TRBV12-5 combines with J gene TRBJ1-2, with 10 positions matching TRBD1. CDR1 is LGHNT and CDR2 is FRNRAP in the germline V gene. This CDR3 comprises 18 residues. Germline trimming cut 6 bases from V and 1 base from J; bases unmatched to any gene: 14. Here the CDR3 DNA reads TGTGCTAGTGGCCTAACGTCCGGGACAGGGGCCGGTAACTATGGCTACACCTTC. Translation gives CASGLTSGTGAGNYGYTF.

The chain carries TRBV9 and TRBJ2-3, with D uncertain. Germline CDR1 SGDLS, CDR2 YYNGEE. This CDR3 region has 13 residues. The V gene lost 4 bases and the J gene lost 4 bases, with 10 bases spanning the gap. Here the CDR3 DNA reads TGTGCCAGCAGCTACGGCCATTCAGATACGCAGTATTTT. It specifies CASSYGHSDTQYF.

This clone was counted a single time. This chain links TRBV7-7 with TRBJ2-7; tentatively, D is TRBD2 (7 bases). V was trimmed by 1 base and J by 5 bases, leaving 9 bases between them. Germline V gene data show CDR1 as SSHAT and CDR2 as FNYEAQ (reference sequence). The CDR3 loop spans 13 amino acids. The CDR3 sequence is CASSLGGGHEQYF. CDR3 in DNA: TGTGCCAGCAGCTTAGGGGGGGGCCACGAGCAGTACTTC.

This chain connects TRBV6-5 to TRBJ1-2; D is unclear. V lost 6 bases and J lost 4, with 12 bases in between. CDR1 and CDR2 from the germline V gene are MNHEY and SVGAGI. The CDR3 has 13 amino acids. DNA of the CDR3: TGTGCCAGCAGCATCGGGGAAGGCTATGGCTACACCTTC. This sequence encodes CASSIGEGYGYTF.